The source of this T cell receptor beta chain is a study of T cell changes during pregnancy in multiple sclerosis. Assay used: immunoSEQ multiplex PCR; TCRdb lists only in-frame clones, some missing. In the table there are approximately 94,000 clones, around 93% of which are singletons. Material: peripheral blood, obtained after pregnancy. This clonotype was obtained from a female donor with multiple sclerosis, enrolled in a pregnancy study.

CDR3 coding DNA: TGCGCCAGCAGCTTGGGGCAGGGGGTGAGGAATGAGCAGTTCTTC. Translating gives CASSLGQGVRNEQFF. V is TRBV5-1 and J is TRBJ2-1; 7 bases line up with TRBD1. With V trimmed by 0 bases and J by 7 bases, 7 bases remained unmatched. Germline V gives CDR1 SGHRS, CDR2 YFSETQ. This CDR3 comprises 15 residues.